These 22 T cell receptor beta chains were sequenced from one sample in a study of PD-L1 blockade in urothelial cancer. The protocol was immunoSEQ multiplex PCR, while the TCRdb copy is restricted to in-frame clones and leaves out a portion. In the table there are 60,000 to 75,000 clones, approximately 86% of which are singletons. Time point denoted: pretreatment peripheral blood. The sequencing here drew on PBMCs, taken around atezolizumab (anti-PD-L1) treatment. Receptor source: a man aged 60 to 75 with urothelial cancer.

The rearrangement links TRBV10-3 to TRBJ1-1, with 7 nucleotides matching TRBD1. Germline CDR1 and CDR2: ENHRY and SYGVKD. Unmatched junction bases numbered 4, after V lost 5 bases and J lost 4 bases. The CDR3 length is 13 residues. CDR3 sequence: CAISYGTVTEAFF. The CDR3 DNA is TGTGCCATCAGTTACGGGACAGTCACTGAAGCTTTCTTT.

The V gene is TRBV7-2, the J gene TRBJ1-5; no reliable D call. The CDR3 extends over 13 amino acids. Trimming shortened V by 3 bases and J by 2 bases, and 5 bases separated the two germline ends. Looked up from germline, CDR1 is SGHTA and CDR2 is FQGNSA. The CDR3 sequence is CASSFTGNQPQHF. CDR3 DNA sequence: TGTGCCAGCAGCTTCACGGGCAATCAGCCCCAGCATTTT.

The rearrangement links TRBV4-2 to TRBJ2-3; TRBD1 aligns across 7 bases. Germline V CDR1 and CDR2: LGHNA, YNFKEQ. The V segment lost 2 bases and the J segment 0 bases; nucleotides outside the gene matches: 5. The length of the CDR3 is 16 residues. The CDR3 nucleotides are TGTGCCAGCAGCCAAACAGGGGTGGAGAGCACAGATACGCAGTATTTT. Its translation: CASSQTGVESTDTQYF.

The J gene is TRBJ1-2, the V gene TRBV2; TRBD1 agrees at 7 bases. The germline CDR1 and CDR2 sequences are SNHLY and FYNNEI. V lost 4 bases, J lost 4 bases, and 6 bases stayed unmatched. The CDR3 sequence is 14 residues long. As DNA, the CDR3 is TGTGCCAGCAGTGGAAGAGGGGGCGCCTATGGCTACACCTTC. Translating it yields CASSGRGGAYGYTF. Looking up the rest from reference TRBV2 and TRBJ1-2 gives the full variable domain: EPEVTQTPSHQVTQMGQEVILRCVPISNHLYFYWYRQILGQKVEFLVSFYNNEISEKSEIFDDQFSVERPDGSNFTLKIRSTKLEDSAMYFCASSGRGGAYGYTFGSGTRLTVV.

V and J are TRBV19 and TRBJ2-1, with D tentatively TRBD1 (5 bases). V gave up 4 bases and J gave up 2 bases, with 12 bases separating them. This CDR3 has 15 amino acids. CDR1 and CDR2 (germline): LNHDA, SQIVND (reference sequence). CDR3: CASSTTRGPYNEQFF. The DNA for the CDR3 is TGTGCCAGTAGTACTACAAGGGGTCCCTACAATGAGCAGTTCTTC.

This chain uses TRBV19 with TRBJ2-4; D is perhaps TRBD1 (5 bases). The CDR3 covers 13 residues. Germline assignment: CDR1 LNHDA and CDR2 SQIVND (reference sequence). V was shortened by 9 bases and J by 6 bases, with 15 bases between the two germline ends. The CDR3 DNA reads as TGTGCCAGCAGAGAAGACAGCCGAAACATTCAGTACTTC. Protein product: CASREDSRNIQYF.

Points on this clone: The junction departs from the called germline gene at one end, perhaps through a read error. The chain links TRBV7-7 to TRBJ2-5, with a possible D match to TRBD1 (6 bases). Germline V gene lookup returns CDR1 SSHAT and CDR2 FNYEAQ (reference sequence). This CDR3 is built from 14 residues. DNA for the CDR3: TGTGCTAGCAGCTCCCTAGGGGGTTCGGAGACCCAGTACTTC. Its translation: CASSSLGGSETQYF.

The J gene is TRBJ2-3, the V gene TRBV5-1, with 9 nucleotides matching TRBD2. V lost 4 bases and J lost 6; bases outside the gene matches: 12. The CDR3 consists of 16 residues. Germline V lookup: CDR1 SGHRS, CDR2 YFSETQ. The CDR3 reads CASSILSGGQTDTQYF. The DNA for the CDR3 is TGCGCCAGCAGCATCCTAAGCGGGGGGCAGACGGATACGCAGTATTTT.

V gene TRBV18 combines with J gene TRBJ2-1; TRBD1 matches at 11 bases. J gave up 7 bases and V 6 bases, and 8 bases lay outside the gene matches. The CDR3 consists of 15 residues. The germline CDR1 and CDR2 sequences are KGHSH and LQKENI. The CDR3 sequence is CASSSDRGRLNEQFF. CDR3 sequence (DNA): TGTGCCAGCTCGTCGGACAGGGGGCGCTTAAATGAGCAGTTCTTC.

V gene TRBV5-1 combines with J gene TRBJ2-7, with 15 bases aligning to TRBD2. The ends lost 3 bases at V and 7 bases at J; junction bases unmatched: 5. Germline loops: CDR1 SGHRS, CDR2 YFSETQ. The CDR3 runs 15 residues. The DNA of the CDR3 is TGCGCCAGCAGCTGGACTAGCGGGGGGGGAGGGGAGCAGTACTTC. It yields the protein CASSWTSGGGGEQYF.

The chain joins TRBV5-8 to TRBJ2-1, with D tentatively TRBD1 (7 bases). The CDR3 contains 17 residues. V was trimmed by 6 bases and J by 5 bases, leaving 24 bases between them. Germline loops: CDR1 SGHTS, CDR2 YDEGEE. CDR3 nucleotide sequence: TGTGCCAGCACCCGAGGGACTCCGGGACAGAGGGACAATGAGCAGTTCTTC. Protein sequence: CASTRGTPGQRDNEQFF.

This sequence joins TRBV30 and TRBJ2-6; D gene unclear. The CDR3 sequence is 16 residues long. The germline V gene has CDR1 GTSNPN and CDR2 SVGIG (reference sequence). Trimming took off 0 bases at V and 0 bases at J, with 9 bases between the two ends. This chain's CDR3 is CAWSVPPVSGANVLTF. DNA for the CDR3: TGTGCCTGGAGTGTACCCCCAGTCTCTGGGGCCAACGTCCTGACTTTC.

This chain links TRBV30 with TRBJ2-2; 8 bases line up with TRBD1. V lost 3 bases to trimming and J lost 1 base; unmatched junction nucleotides: 4. This CDR3 is built from 15 residues. Germline V lookup: CDR1 GTSNPN, CDR2 SVGIG (reference sequence). The CDR3 is CAWSTGTGNTGELFF. In DNA, the CDR3 is TGTGCCTGGAGCACCGGGACAGGGAACACCGGGGAGCTGTTTTTT.

J is TRBJ2-2 and V is TRBV20-1; weak D call: TRBD2 (5 bases). The CDR3 has 11 amino acids. The V end was cut by 6 bases, the J end by 7 bases, with 9 bases between. CDR1 is DFQATT, CDR2 SNEGSKA, per germline (reference sequence). The CDR3 nucleotides read TGCAGTGCCCACCGGGGCGGGGAGCTGTTTTTT. Translated: CSAHRGGELFF.

The CDR3: CASSQDADRGRHSPLHF. CDR3 in DNA: TGTGCCAGCAGTCAAGATGCGGACAGGGGGAGGCATTCACCCCTCCACTTT. This chain links TRBV27 with TRBJ1-6, with 10 bases identical to TRBD1. The CDR3 runs 17 residues. V shed 5 bases, J shed 8 bases, and the junction held 12 bases outside the gene matches. CDR1 and CDR2 (germline): MNHEY, SMNVEV (reference sequence).

The J gene is TRBJ2-3, the V gene TRBV9, with 7 bases identical to TRBD1. V shed 4 bases, J shed 1 base, and the junction held 6 bases outside the gene matches. This CDR3 spans 15 amino acids. CDR1 is SGDLS, CDR2 YYNGEE, per germline. This CDR3 reads CASSPRQGRTDTQYF. The CDR3 region has the DNA TGTGCCAGCAGCCCAAGACAGGGACGCACAGATACGCAGTATTTT. Looking up the rest from reference TRBV9 and TRBJ2-3 gives the full variable domain: DSGVTQTPKHLITATGQRVTLRCSPRSGDLSVYWYQQSLDQGLQFLIQYYNGEERAKGNILERFSAQQFPDLHSELNLSSLELGDSALYFCASSPRQGRTDTQYFGPGTRLTVL.

The chain combines TRBV5-8 with TRBJ2-1; maybe TRBD2 (7 bases). Germline V gene data show CDR1 as SGHTS and CDR2 as YDEGEE. CDR3 length: 15 amino acids. The V end was cut by 4 bases, the J end by 4 bases, with 15 bases between. The CDR3 sequence is CASSPRGGPYNEQFF. For the CDR3, the DNA is TGTGCCAGCAGCCCGAGGGGGGGGCCTTACAATGAGCAGTTCTTC.

This clone is a singleton in its sample. The rearrangement joins TRBV7-9 to TRBJ1-4; D not certain. Trimming took 4 bases from V and 0 from J, leaving 6 bases between them. The CDR3 covers 14 residues. CDR1 is SEHNR, CDR2 FQNEAQ, per germline (reference sequence). The CDR3 here is CASSYAATNEKLFF. DNA for the CDR3: TGTGCCAGCAGCTATGCGGCAACTAATGAAAAACTGTTTTTT. Looking up the rest from reference TRBV7-9 and TRBJ1-4 gives the full variable domain: DTGVSQNPRHKITKRGQNVTFRCDPISEHNRLYWYRQTLGQGPEFLTYFQNEAQLEKSRLLSDRFSAERPKGSFSTLEIQRTEQGDSAMYLCASSYAATNEKLFFGSGTQLSVL.

The CDR3 DNA reads as TGCAGCGTAGTGACTAGCGGGGGCTTCTATGGCACAGATACGCAGTATTTT. Translating it yields CSVVTSGGFYGTDTQYF. The chain links TRBV29-1 to TRBJ2-3, with 12 positions matching TRBD2. CDR1 SQVTM and CDR2 ANQGSEA come from the germline V gene. V shed 6 bases and J 1 base; nucleotides not matched to a gene: 11. The CDR3 consists of 17 residues.

J is TRBJ2-3 and V is TRBV5-4; tentative D call: TRBD2 (7 bases). The germline V gene has CDR1 SGHNT and CDR2 YYREEE (reference sequence). The CDR3 covers 15 residues. Trimming left V 4 bases short and J 6 bases short, with 18 bases between. This chain's CDR3 is CASSPNPGGLDTQYF. CDR3 bases: TGTGCCAGCAGCCCTAACCCCGGGGGGCTGGATACGCAGTATTTT. The entire variable domain, with the rest obtained from reference TRBV5-4 and TRBJ2-3, is as follows: ETGVTQSPTHLIKTRGQQVTLRCSSQSGHNTVSWYQQALGQGPQFIFQYYREEENGRGNFPPRFSGLQFPNYSSELNVNALELDDSALYLCASSPNPGGLDTQYFGPGTRLTVL.

With respect to this clone: This sample also contains other DNA sequences that code for the same CDR3. The chain is built from TRBV6-1 and TRBJ1-1; D not resolved. V dropped 6 bases and J dropped 5 bases, with 16 bases sitting between them. CDR1 and CDR2 from the germline V gene are MNHNS and SASEGT. The CDR3 has 14 residues. The CDR3: CASSPLGGETEAFF. Here the CDR3 DNA reads TGTGCCAGCAGCCCTCTTGGAGGAGAGACTGAAGCTTTCTTT.

The chain couples TRBV4-1 to TRBJ1-3; D call uncertain. V was cut by 0 bases and J by 9 bases, with 9 bases left in between. The CDR3 spans 13 residues. Germline values: CDR1 MGHRA, CDR2 YSYEKL. The CDR3 protein is CASSQDAQSTIYF. As DNA, the CDR3 is TGCGCCAGCAGCCAAGATGCACAGAGCACCATATATTTT.